Below, 11 T cell receptor beta chains from the same sample are listed, as sequenced in a study of blood T cell repertoires in COVID-19. Assay: immunoSEQ multiplex PCR; the TCRdb copy retains only in-frame clones and omits some. Among tens of thousands of clones, 90% to 95% were seen once, and the ten largest hold 7.5% to 9%. The sequencing sample was made of peripheral blood. All receptors derive from a human donor in a cohort sampled during active COVID-19.

This clone turned up a few times. This chain connects TRBV7-8 to TRBJ2-7, with 9 bases aligning to TRBD1. V trimming: 3 bases; J trimming: 2 bases; junction bases outside the gene matches: 8. CDR1 and CDR2 from the germline V gene are SGHVS and FQNEAQ. The CDR3 totals 16 residues. The CDR3, as DNA: TGTGCCAGCAGCTTGGGAGGAGGACAGGGGCCCTACGAGCAGTACTTC. Its protein is CASSLGGGQGPYEQYF.

This rearrangement joins TRBV6-2 or TRBV6-3 to TRBJ1-2; no firm D call. The CDR3 runs 18 residues. Germline CDR1 MNHEY, CDR2 SVGEGT. With 5 bases removed from V and 1 base from J, the gap between germline ends came to 23 bases. CDR3 residues: CASSKASSFSFLNYGYTF. DNA of the CDR3: TGTGCCAGCAGTAAAGCGTCTTCCTTCTCTTTTCTTAACTATGGCTACACCTTC.

This rearrangement joins TRBV11-2 to TRBJ1-2; D not resolved. The V and J ends lost 0 bases and 13 bases respectively, with 9 bases between them. There are 11 residues in the CDR3. In germline, CDR1 is SGHAT, CDR2 FQNNGV. The CDR3 loop reads CASSLEYTATF. CDR3 nucleotides: TGTGCCAGCAGCTTAGAGTATACAGCCACCTTC.

The chain carries TRBV2 and TRBJ1-6; no clear D. V was shortened by 1 base and J by 0 bases, with 7 bases between the two germline ends. Germline V gene lookup returns CDR1 SNHLY and CDR2 FYNNEI. CDR3 length: 16 residues. CDR3: CASSEGGSSYNSPLHF. The CDR3 DNA follows: TGTGCCAGCAGTGAAGGAGGAAGCTCCTATAATTCACCCCTCCACTTT.

The V call is TRBV7-2, the J call TRBJ2-7; D not certain. CDR3 length: 15 residues. Germline lookup yields CDR1 SGHTA and CDR2 FQGNSA. Trimming took 2 bases from V and 0 from J, leaving 11 bases between them. CDR3: CASSLSGRSSYEQYF. The CDR3 DNA sequence: TGTGCCAGCAGCTTAAGTGGCCGAAGCTCCTACGAGCAGTACTTC.

V and J are TRBV12-3 or TRBV12-4 and TRBJ1-1; no clear D gene. The CDR3 has 12 residues. V was shortened by 5 bases and J by 4 bases, with 8 bases between the two germline ends. CDR3 sequence: CASSLLRTEAFF. CDR3 nucleotide sequence: TGTGCCAGCAGTCTGTTGCGCACTGAAGCTTTCTTT.

The rearrangement links TRBV4-3 to TRBJ1-4; D possibly corresponds to TRBD1 (6 bases). Trimming stripped 6 bases from V and 8 bases from J, with 13 bases between. In germline, CDR1 is LGHNA, CDR2 YSLEER. This CDR3 is built from 13 residues. CDR3 loop: CASRPPGEEKLFF. CDR3 in DNA: TGCGCCAGCAGACCACCAGGGGAGGAAAAACTGTTTTTT.

V and J are TRBV7-8 and TRBJ2-7, with 10 bases fitting TRBD1. The CDR3 consists of 14 residues. V trimming: 8 bases; J trimming: 2 bases; junction bases outside the gene matches: 6. The germline CDR1 and CDR2 sequences are SGHVS and FQNEAQ. The CDR3 nucleotides read TGTGCCAGCTCAGGGGGGACAGGGGCCTACGAGCAGTACTTC. This codes for CASSGGTGAYEQYF.

This clone was detected a few times. The J gene is TRBJ1-2, the V gene TRBV30; the match to TRBD1 covers 7 bases. There are 12 residues in the CDR3. The V gene's germline CDR1 is GTSNPN and CDR2 SVGIG (reference sequence). V shed 5 bases, J shed 2 bases, and the junction held 2 bases outside the gene matches. The CDR3 DNA follows: TGTGCCTGGGCGGGACAGAACTATGGCTACACCTTC. Its translation is CAWAGQNYGYTF.

The chain has TRBV6-4 and TRBJ2-1; TRBD2 might be the D (5 bases). The germline V gene has CDR1 MRHNA and CDR2 SNTAGT. Deletions cut 3 bases from V and 3 bases from J, with 18 bases between. There are 17 residues in the CDR3. The CDR3 is CASSDLLAVPFYNEQFF. CDR3 DNA: TGTGCCAGCAGTGATCTCCTAGCTGTTCCCTTCTACAATGAGCAGTTCTTC.

The chain carries TRBV5-6 and TRBJ2-7, with 11 bases that match TRBD1. Looked up from germline, CDR1 is SGHDT and CDR2 is YYEEEE. This CDR3 is 16 amino acids long. The V segment lost 5 bases and the J segment 0 bases; nucleotides outside the gene matches: 7. The CDR3 DNA is TGTGCCAGCAGACCTGGGACAGGGGGGATCTCCTACGAGCAGTACTTC. This encodes CASRPGTGGISYEQYF.